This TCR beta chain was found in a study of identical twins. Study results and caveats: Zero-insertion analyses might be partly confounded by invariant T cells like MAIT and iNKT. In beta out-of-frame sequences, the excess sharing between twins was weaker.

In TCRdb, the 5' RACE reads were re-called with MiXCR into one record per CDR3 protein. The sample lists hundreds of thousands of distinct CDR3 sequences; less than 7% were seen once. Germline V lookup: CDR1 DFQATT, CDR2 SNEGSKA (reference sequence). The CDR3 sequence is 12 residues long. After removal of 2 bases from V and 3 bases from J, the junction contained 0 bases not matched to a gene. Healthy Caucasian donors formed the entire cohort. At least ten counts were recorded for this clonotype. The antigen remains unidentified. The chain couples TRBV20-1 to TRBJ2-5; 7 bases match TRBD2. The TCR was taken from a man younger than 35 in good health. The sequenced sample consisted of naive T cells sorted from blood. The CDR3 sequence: CSARSGKETQYF. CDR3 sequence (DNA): TGCAGTGCTAGAAGCGGGAAAGAGACCCAGTACTTC.